This TCR beta chain was retrieved from a study of blood T cell repertoires in COVID-19. The V gene's germline CDR1 is LNHNV and CDR2 YYDKDF (reference sequence). This CDR3 contains 15 residues. Losses at the gene ends were 9 bases for V and 4 bases for J; bases not matched to a gene: 12. Authors' methods: Estimation of nucleated cell counts was performed using reference gene primer amplification. Using immunoSEQ multiplex PCR, the repertoire was profiled, and TCRdb retains in-frame clones only, with some absent. V and J calls and clone size are those listed in that table; D and trimming were worked out from the DNA. The sample lists under 350,000 clones; approximately 86% were seen once. In terms of age and location, participants ranged from about 18 to 100 years and lived in about 25 US areas. Each participant's cohort was designated according to participant-reported clinical history. Two negative PCRs, clearance, or symptom resolution characterized the recovered Cohort 3 donors.

The chain uses TRBV15 and TRBJ1-2; 9 bases fit TRBD1. The sample taken for sequencing was PBMCs or T cells enriched from blood (not recorded which). The TCR sequence derives from a woman younger than 30 who had recovered from COVID-19. The CDR3 DNA reads TGTGCCACTTCAATAACAGGGGGCATAGGCTATGGCTACACCTTC. Translated: CATSITGGIGYGYTF. The full variable domain, its missing parts supplied by reference TRBV15 and TRBJ1-2, is DAMVIQNPRYQVTQFGKPVTLSCSQTLNHNVMYWYQQKSSQAPKLLFHYYDKDFNNEADTPDNFQSRRPNTSFCFLDIRSPGLGDTAMYLCATSITGGIGYGYTFGSGTRLTVV.